The rows below give T cell receptor beta chains drawn from one sample of a study of CD8+CD57+ T cells in acquired aplastic anemia. TCRdb reprocessed the reads via MiXCR and lists one record per CDR3 protein. This sample has roughly 290,000 distinct CDR3 sequences, with 50% to 65% found just once. Sequenced: sorted CD4+, CD8+, or CD8+CD57+ T cells (not recorded which) from PBMCs. These receptors came from a human donor with aplastic anemia. The CDR3 runs from the conserved cysteine through the conserved F or W. The D gene is left open where the match is weak. Size is stated for part of the rows, as once, few or many counts, or as a class when the clone is expanded.

cdr3_nt: TGCAGTGCCACTCTAGGGTCGACTAATGAAAAACTGTTTTTT; cdr3_aa: CSATLGSTNEKLFF; clone_size: NA; d_call: NA; v_call: TRBV20-1; j_call: TRBJ1-4
cdr3_nt: TGTGCCAGCAGCCACGCTAGCGGGCCCTACAATGAGCTGTTCTTC; cdr3_aa: CASSHASGPYNELFF; clone_size: few; d_call: TRBD2; v_call: TRBV7-3; j_call: TRBJ2-1
cdr3_nt: TGTGCCAGTAGTGAGGGACAGATGAACACTGAAGCTTTCTTT; cdr3_aa: CASSEGQMNTEAFF; clone_size: NA; d_call: TRBD1; v_call: TRBV19; j_call: TRBJ1-1
cdr3_nt: TGCAGTGCTAGAGGTCGCAGGGACGAGCAGTACTTC; cdr3_aa: CSARGRRDEQYF; clone_size: NA; d_call: NA; v_call: TRBV20-1; j_call: TRBJ2-7
cdr3_nt: TGCAGTGCACCGGACAGAGCTAACTATGGCTACACCTTC; cdr3_aa: CSAPDRANYGYTF; clone_size: NA; d_call: NA; v_call: TRBV20-1; j_call: TRBJ1-2
cdr3_nt: TGCAGTGCTAGAAACAGGGGGACTGAGCAGTTCTTC; cdr3_aa: CSARNRGTEQFF; clone_size: NA; d_call: TRBD1; v_call: TRBV20-1; j_call: TRBJ2-1
cdr3_nt: TGTGCCAGCAGTGACCTGGGGAGCCAAGAGACCCAGTACTTC; cdr3_aa: CASSDLGSQETQYF; clone_size: few; d_call: NA; v_call: TRBV2; j_call: TRBJ2-5
cdr3_nt: TGTGCCAGCAGTGATCCCGTCAGAAGCACAGATACGCAGTATTTT; cdr3_aa: CASSDPVRSTDTQYF; clone_size: NA; d_call: NA; v_call: TRBV25-1; j_call: TRBJ2-3
cdr3_nt: TGTGCCAGCAGTGAAACTGGCGCCGGGGAGCTGTTTTTT; cdr3_aa: CASSETGAGELFF; clone_size: NA; d_call: NA; v_call: TRBV2; j_call: TRBJ2-2
cdr3_nt: TGCGCCAGCAGCTCGCCGGACCTAGCGGCCCAGTTCTTC; cdr3_aa: CASSSPDLAAQFF; clone_size: NA; d_call: TRBD2; v_call: TRBV5-1; j_call: TRBJ2-1
cdr3_nt: TGCAGTGCTGCTGGACTAGCGGGGGTCTTTTTATACAATGAGCAGTTCTTC; cdr3_aa: CSAAGLAGVFLYNEQFF; clone_size: NA; d_call: TRBD2; v_call: TRBV20-1; j_call: TRBJ2-1
cdr3_nt: TGTGCCAGCAGAGACAGGGTAGGAAGCAATCAGCCCCAGCATTTT; cdr3_aa: CASRDRVGSNQPQHF; clone_size: many; d_call: TRBD1; v_call: TRBV2; j_call: TRBJ1-5
cdr3_nt: TGTGCCAGCAGGGTTGAGGATAGCTCACCCCTCCACTTT; cdr3_aa: CASRVEDSSPLHF; clone_size: NA; d_call: NA; v_call: TRBV25-1; j_call: TRBJ1-6
cdr3_nt: TGTGCCAGCAGTCTTAGCGGGGGGGCCGGGCAAGAGACCCAGTACTTC; cdr3_aa: CASSLSGGAGQETQYF; clone_size: NA; d_call: TRBD2; v_call: TRBV2; j_call: TRBJ2-5
cdr3_nt: TGCAGTGCTAGCTCCAGGGGTACGAATGAAAAACTGTTTTTT; cdr3_aa: CSASSRGTNEKLFF; clone_size: NA; d_call: NA; v_call: TRBV20-1; j_call: TRBJ1-4
cdr3_nt: TGCAGTGCTAGTACGTACAGAGCCCAAGAGACCCAGTACTTC; cdr3_aa: CSASTYRAQETQYF; clone_size: NA; d_call: NA; v_call: TRBV20-1; j_call: TRBJ2-5
cdr3_nt: TGCGCCAGCAGCTTGGGTGGGAGTGGAAACACCATATATTTT; cdr3_aa: CASSLGGSGNTIYF; clone_size: NA; d_call: NA; v_call: TRBV5-1; j_call: TRBJ1-3
cdr3_nt: TGTGCCAGCACCCTGGGGCAGGGGGCAGGGCAGCCCCAGCATTTT; cdr3_aa: CASTLGQGAGQPQHF; clone_size: NA; d_call: TRBD1; v_call: TRBV10-3; j_call: TRBJ1-5
cdr3_nt: TGTGCCAGCAGCTTAGTGGACAGGGCCTACGAGCAGTACTTC; cdr3_aa: CASSLVDRAYEQYF; clone_size: few; d_call: TRBD1; v_call: TRBV13; j_call: TRBJ2-7
cdr3_nt: TGTGCCAGCAACACGACAGGCCCTAATGAAAAACTGTTTTTT; cdr3_aa: CASNTTGPNEKLFF; clone_size: once; d_call: NA; v_call: TRBV2; j_call: TRBJ1-4
cdr3_nt: TGTGCCACCAGTGATTCGGCTAGCGTCTCCTACAATGAGCAGTTCTTC; cdr3_aa: CATSDSASVSYNEQFF; clone_size: NA; d_call: NA; v_call: TRBV24-1; j_call: TRBJ2-1
cdr3_nt: TGTGCCAGCCGTTTGGGACTAGCGGAAGAGACCCAGCATTTT; cdr3_aa: CASRLGLAEETQHF; clone_size: NA; d_call: NA; v_call: TRBV7-9; j_call: TRBJ1-5
cdr3_nt: TGTGCCAGCTCACCACCTGGACTCCAAGAGACCCAGTACTTC; cdr3_aa: CASSPPGLQETQYF; clone_size: NA; d_call: NA; v_call: TRBV18; j_call: TRBJ2-5
cdr3_nt: TGTGCCATTCGGCCCACAGGGAGTCGGAACACTGAAGCTTTCTTT; cdr3_aa: CAIRPTGSRNTEAFF; clone_size: once; d_call: NA; v_call: TRBV10-3; j_call: TRBJ1-1
cdr3_nt: TGTGCCAGCAGACTAACAGGGAGCACTGAAGCTTTCTTT; cdr3_aa: CASRLTGSTEAFF; clone_size: many; d_call: NA; v_call: TRBV12-3/TRBV12-4; j_call: TRBJ1-1